The clone carrying this T cell receptor (beta chain) was detected many times. The antigen is unknown. This entry comes from a study of T cells in Graves' hyperthyroidism and ophthalmopathy. The study, taken as a whole, reports: Most expanded thyroid clonotypes above 0.001 recurred in blood.

The patients, who ranged from 18 to 65 in age, presented with newly diagnosed hyperthyroidism lasting under 2 months. Uncontrolled infection, other autoimmune disease, pregnancy or lactation led to exclusion. The V segment lost 5 bases and the J segment 5 bases; nucleotides outside the gene matches: 5. The germline V gene encodes CDR1 SGHDT and CDR2 YYEEEE. The CDR3 sequence is 13 residues long. Amplification targeted TCR beta CDR3 regions from RNA transcripts. With the HTBI primer set, the TCR CDR3 went through a first round of RT-PCR. TCRdb reanalysed the multiplex PCR reads using MiXCR and keeps one entry per CDR3 protein. The sample includes roughly 250,000 distinct CDR3 sequences, roughly 14% of them seen just once.

This sequence was found in a woman in her thirties or forties with Graves' hyperthyroidism that later progressed to Graves' ophthalmopathy. V and J are TRBV5-6 and TRBJ2-5; 8 bases are shared with TRBD1. The specimen sequenced was blood. In DNA, the CDR3 is TGTGCCAGCAGTCAGGGGGCGGCGGAGACCCAGTACTTC. It codes for CASSQGAAETQYF.